One sample yielded the 14 T cell receptor beta chains listed below, sequenced in a study of T cell responses to AZD1222 COVID-19 vaccine. The repertoire was sequenced with immunoSEQ multiplex PCR; TCRdb's copy has only in-frame clones and lacks some. The table records about 150,000 clones, 93% of them present only once. Sequenced material: peripheral blood, taken on day 0 of AZD1222 vaccination. The receptors here all came from an adult in good health.

This sequence joins TRBV5-1 and TRBJ2-3, with D possibly being TRBD1 (6 bases). The length of the CDR3 is 13 residues. CDR1 and CDR2 (germline): SGHRS, YFSETQ. V was cut by 4 bases and J by 4 bases, with 10 bases left in between. The CDR3 region has the DNA TGCGCCAGCAGCGCCCCAGGGGCAGATACGCAGTATTTT. This gives the protein CASSAPGADTQYF.

The chain joins TRBV11-3 to TRBJ2-7; no clear D gene. The CDR3 totals 13 residues. Per germline, CDR1 SGHNT and CDR2 YENEEA. Trimming removed 5 bases from V and 5 bases from J, with 13 bases in between. The CDR3 region is CASSPLGAHEQYF. In DNA form, the CDR3 reads TGTGCCAGCAGCCCCCTAGGAGCCCACGAGCAGTACTTC.

The V gene is TRBV19, the J gene TRBJ1-1; D gene ambiguous. V lost 5 bases and J lost 0, with 7 bases in between. There are 13 residues in the CDR3. Germline V gives CDR1 LNHDA, CDR2 SQIVND (reference sequence). This CDR3 reads CASSQNLNTEAFF. CDR3 nucleotides: TGTGCCAGTAGTCAGAACTTGAACACTGAAGCTTTCTTT.

The rearrangement uses TRBV6-5 and TRBJ1-1; the D is unclear. The germline V gene has CDR1 MNHEY and CDR2 SVGAGI. CDR3 length: 13 residues. V was shortened by 6 bases and J by 2 bases, with 10 bases between the two germline ends. The CDR3 spells CASSFGPNTEAFF. For the CDR3, the DNA is TGTGCCAGCAGCTTCGGACCTAACACTGAAGCTTTCTTT.

The chain carries TRBV7-3 and TRBJ2-1; D is perhaps TRBD1 (6 bases). The CDR3 length is 15 residues. V was shortened by 6 bases and J by 2 bases, with 14 bases between the two germline ends. Germline CDR1 SGHTA, CDR2 FQGTGA. The CDR3 sequence: CASSPGVLAYNEQFF. CDR3 coding DNA: TGTGCCAGCAGTCCAGGGGTCCTTGCCTACAATGAGCAGTTCTTC.

This chain uses TRBV10-3 with TRBJ2-7, with D possibly being TRBD2 (5 bases). From germline, CDR1 is ENHRY and CDR2 SYGVKD. V shed 6 bases and J shed 6 bases, with 18 bases lying between them. This CDR3 has 14 amino acids. Here the CDR3 reads CAISGVGRGPEQYF. For the CDR3, the DNA is TGTGCCATCAGCGGGGTGGGGAGAGGGCCCGAGCAGTACTTC.

Concerning this clone itself: One end of the junction fails to match germline, which may point to a read error. This chain links TRBV5-8 with TRBJ1-4; D possibly corresponds to TRBD1 (5 bases). The CDR3 length is 15 residues. Germline V CDR1 and CDR2: SGHTS, YDEGEE. The CDR3 spells CASSLGVSVNEKLFF. The CDR3 region has the DNA TGTGCCAGCAGTTTGGGGGTCTCCGTTAATGAAAAACTGTTTTTT.

This clone has just one count. The chain uses TRBV7-3 and TRBJ2-3; 7 positions agree with TRBD2. The germline CDR1 and CDR2 sequences are SGHTA and FQGTGA. There are 15 residues in the CDR3. The ends lost 5 bases at V and 5 bases at J; junction bases unmatched: 10. The CDR3 region is CASSPGSGEVDTQYF. Here the CDR3 DNA reads TGTGCCAGCAGCCCTGGGAGCGGGGAGGTAGATACGCAGTATTTT. The full variable domain, in which reference TRBV7-3 and TRBJ2-3 provide the parts outside the CDR3, is GAGVSQTPSNKVTEKGKYVELRCDPISGHTALYWYRQSLGQGPEFLIYFQGTGAADDSGLPNDRFFAVRPEGSVSTLKIQRTERGDSAVYLCASSPGSGEVDTQYFGPGTRLTVL.

This chain uses TRBV6-1 with TRBJ2-7; D ambiguous. V was cut by 2 bases and J by 0 bases, with 8 bases left in between. The CDR3 length is 14 residues. Germline-derived CDR1 and CDR2 are MNHNS and SASEGT. CDR3 DNA: TGTGCCAGCAGTGAAAGGGAAACCTCCTACGAGCAGTACTTC. This translates into CASSERETSYEQYF.

The rearrangement uses TRBV10-1 and TRBJ2-1; D not certain. The CDR3 runs 15 residues. With 3 bases removed from V and 4 bases from J, the gap between germline ends came to 13 bases. Germline lookup yields CDR1 WNHNN and CDR2 SYGVQD (reference sequence). The CDR3 is CASSENEGQYNEQFF. CDR3 nucleotide sequence: TGCGCCAGCAGTGAAAACGAAGGCCAGTACAATGAGCAGTTCTTC.

The chain uses TRBV6-5 and TRBJ1-5, with TRBD1 matching 11 bases. Looked up from germline, CDR1 is MNHEY and CDR2 is SVGAGI. The V and J ends lost 0 bases and 6 bases, in that order; junction bases with no gene match: 4. This CDR3 spans 16 amino acids. CDR3 DNA: TGTGCCAGCAGTTACTCGGGACAGGGGGTAAGTCAGCCCCAGCATTTT. Amino acids: CASSYSGQGVSQPQHF.

This sequence joins TRBV19 and TRBJ1-1; 8 nucleotides align to TRBD1. The length of the CDR3 is 14 residues. Unmatched junction bases numbered 6, after V lost 5 bases and J lost 4 bases. CDR1 is LNHDA, CDR2 SQIVND, per germline (reference sequence). The CDR3 loop reads CASSVGQGGTEAFF. DNA for the CDR3: TGTGCCAGTAGTGTTGGACAGGGTGGCACTGAAGCTTTCTTT.

The CDR3 is CASSAHGAGENEQFF. As DNA, the CDR3 is TGTGCCAGTAGTGCCCACGGGGCGGGAGAGAATGAGCAGTTCTTC. J is TRBJ2-1 and V is TRBV19; 7 nucleotides align to TRBD2. Germline V CDR1 and CDR2: LNHDA, SQIVND (reference sequence). The V segment lost 5 bases and the J segment 7 bases; nucleotides outside the gene matches: 11. CDR3 length: 15 residues.

The rearrangement links TRBV11-3 to TRBJ1-5; no definite D call. V lost 4 bases and J lost 0, with 7 bases in between. The germline V gene has CDR1 SGHNT and CDR2 YENEEA. This CDR3 is built from 14 residues. This CDR3 is CASSWTVSNQPQHF. The CDR3 DNA reads as TGTGCCAGCAGCTGGACGGTTAGCAATCAGCCCCAGCATTTT.